This entry features one TCR beta chain sequence. Some clones are missing from TCRdb's copy, which holds only in-frame ones; the method was immunoSEQ multiplex PCR. The sample records around 1.5 million clones, 95% to 99% being singletons. The study drew all its donors from Caucasian adults living in Nashville, Tennessee. The sample comes from a study of shared clonotypes between healthy human individuals. This CDR3 region has 14 residues. V was clipped by 4 bases and J by 5 bases; unmatched bases: 3. Germline CDR1 and CDR2: SGHDT and YYEEEE. The source of this sequence is a man younger than 45 in good health. This sequence joins TRBV5-6 and TRBJ2-3, with 11 nucleotides matching TRBD2. Sequencing was carried out using naive CD4+ T cells sorted from blood. The sample's subset: CD45RA+ positively selected. The CDR3 protein is CASSRGTSGDTQYF. The CDR3 DNA follows: TGTGCCAGCAGCCGTGGGACTAGCGGAGATACGCAGTATTTT.